The 5 T cell receptor beta chains below all came from one sample that was sequenced in a study of molecular identifiers for immune sequencing clone quantification. TCRdb analysed the PCR reads with MiXCR anew, one entry per CDR3 protein. The sample has under 350,000 distinct CDR3 sequences, 24% seen once. Specimen: naive CD8+ T cells from blood, with Jurkat cell RNA spiked in. As for subset: FACS-sorted CD8+CD4-CCR7+CD45RA+ naive T cells. These receptors all come from a human donor in good health. Some libraries in this study had Jurkat cell RNA spiked in.

A few counts support this clonotype. The germline gene is not matched at one end of the junction; a read error may be the cause. The CDR3 coding sequence is TGTAGCGTTGAAGGGCCAGGGACAGCCTCCTACGAGCAGTACTTC. Its protein product is CSVEGPGTASYEQYF. The rearrangement joins TRBV29-1 to TRBJ2-7; 7 positions agree with TRBD1. The germline V gene encodes CDR1 SQVTM and CDR2 ANQGSEA. CDR3 length equals 15 residues.

To note about this clonotype: An end of the junction does not agree with germline; a read error may underlie this. CDR3 nucleotide sequence: TGTGCCAGCAGCACCACAGGGTCCGCCAACGTCCTGCCCTTC. It codes for CASSTTGSANVLPF. The chain combines TRBV7-3 with TRBJ2-6; perhaps TRBD1 as D (6 bases). The CDR3 sequence is 14 residues long. Germline V gene data show CDR1 as SGHTA and CDR2 as FQGTGA.

At least ten counts were recorded for this clonotype. The chain is built from TRBV7-9 and TRBJ2-4; a possible D gene is TRBD2 (7 bases). Germline V gene lookup returns CDR1 SEHNR and CDR2 FQNEAQ (reference sequence). This CDR3 has 15 residues. V lost 5 bases and J lost 0, with 11 bases in between. For the CDR3, the DNA is TGTGCCAGCAGCCCGGGGGGCCTAGCCAAAAACATTCAGTACTTC. Protein: CASSPGGLAKNIQYF.

This clonotype was seen repeatedly, ten times or more. The CDR3 nucleotides are TGTGCCAGCAGCTCCGGGACCGCCCCTGGGGAGCAGTACTTC. Encoded protein: CASSSGTAPGEQYF. V usage is TRBV7-9 and J usage is TRBJ2-7; D tentatively fits TRBD1 or TRBD2 (5 bases each). V gave up 4 bases and J gave up 7 bases, with 17 bases separating them. The CDR3 covers 14 residues. CDR1 is SEHNR and CDR2 is FQNEAQ in the germline V gene (reference sequence).

This clonotype was detected ten times or more. CDR3 DNA sequence: TGCGCCAGCAGCTCTACTAGCGGGTGGGAAGAGACCCAGTACTTC. It translates to CASSSTSGWEETQYF. The rearrangement uses TRBV5-1 and TRBJ2-5, with 9 nucleotides matching TRBD2. V lost 3 bases and J lost 3; bases outside the gene matches: 6. Germline CDR1 SGHRS, CDR2 YFSETQ. This CDR3 contains 15 residues.